This T cell receptor beta chain came from a study of T cells in Graves' hyperthyroidism and ophthalmopathy (dated by TCRdb to about 2019). About the full investigation: Peripheral blood was sampled at the time of initial diagnosis, prior to any treatment. A discovery cohort of roughly 100 patients, 43 with Graves' ophthalmopathy and 57 with stable Graves' hyperthyroidism, was used to find distinguishing TCR V-J signatures. The paper describes TCR Vbeta CDR3 sequencing of 135 peripheral blood samples, made up of fewer than 50 ophthalmopathy patients, 70 to 75 hyperthyroidism patients and roughly 17 progressor patients. In six Graves' hyperthyroidism patients, the study also compared T-cell repertoires from thyroid tissue with T-cell repertoires from blood. After blood sampling, hyperthyroidism patients were treated with methimazole at a starting dose of 30 mg daily, and ophthalmopathy patients were treated with high-dose intravenous methylprednisolone. For training and testing, the 100 or so patients in the discovery cohort were randomly divided in a 7:3 ratio. Prospective prediction of ophthalmopathy was tested in an independent validation cohort consisting of 18 hyperthyroidism patients and 15 or so patients who later progressed to ophthalmopathy. Broad study findings and their caveats: In cross-validation, a model built on a 13 V-J signature told ophthalmopathy apart from stable hyperthyroidism with less than 90% sensitivity and roughly 82% specificity, and in testing the same model reached 80%/75%. In validation, progression to ophthalmopathy was predicted by the model with roughly 69% sensitivity and 72.22% specificity, a median of 6.5 months before onset. Blood samples also contained most of the expanded thyroid clonotypes (frequency above 0.001), which suggests that blood repertoires may reflect thyroid immune responses. Sample size was not statistically predetermined, and blinding of investigators to group allocation was not performed.

The TCR beta CDR3 regions were amplified from RNA transcripts. For the first round of RT-PCR on the TCR CDR3, the HTBI primer set was used together with the Qiagen OneStep RT-PCR kit. Libraries were constructed in a second round of multiplex PCR, after which size selection and purification were carried out. The libraries were sequenced on an Illumina HiSeq2000 using paired-end 100 bp reads. On the study's bioinformatics: SOAPnuke was used to process the raw data, with reads discarded if the reads contained adapters or uncalled bases, had a mean Phred below 15, or lacked an exact constant-primer or identifier match. COPE v1.2.5 was used to merge the high-quality paired reads, and each unique nucleotide sequence was defined as a clonotype. Clonotypes were aligned to IMGT TRBV, TRBD and TRBJ reference segments using MiTCR v1.1. The analysis included only V-J combinations with a frequency above 0.0001, which together covered roughly 99% of the repertoires. The TCS score was defined as F50 (clonal expansion) divided by E x V (chaos), with BLOSUM62-based TCRdist calculated between CDR3 peptides within each V-J. Welch's t-statistics and random forest reduced fewer than 550 V-J features to around 14, which were used in a naive Bayes classifier (R e1071). The public reads were run again by TCRdb, first through fastp at Q25 and then through MiXCR, and only productive beta chains were kept. Each CDR3 protein gets just one entry, which takes the most common genes and DNA from the rows behind it. None of the V and J calls come from the authors' own analysis; TCRdb made them. In this sample the table shows about 350,000 distinct CDR3 sequences, approximately 18% of which occur a single time. Less than 20% of the sample is in the top ten clones.

This clonotype showed up many times. Its binding antigen is unknown. No base quality information exists; no much larger clone differs at one position. Ophthalmopathy patients had moderately to severely active disease, with a Clinical Activity Score of 3 or more, a NOSPECS grade of 4 or more, and a disease duration of less than 3 months. Exclusion was applied to patients with uncontrolled infections, other autoimmune diseases, pregnancy or lactation. Diagnoses relied on clinical symptoms, serum thyroxine and TRAb, thyroid ultrasound and orbital computed tomography. Ficoll-Paque density gradient centrifugation was used to isolate PBMCs from 8.5 to 10 ml of fresh peripheral blood. Total RNA was extracted using Trizol reagent, and RNA quality was assessed on an Agilent 2100 Bioanalyzer. Taken from the germline V gene, the CDR1 and CDR2 loops are SQVTM and ANQGSEA. The cysteine opens and the phenylalanine closes a CDR3 of 16 amino acids. Left in the record is the CDR3 DNA by itself, 48 bases read in frame from the first base. V and J are trimmed by 0 bases and 3 bases, and the gene matches miss 7 bases of the junction.

The sequence joins TRBV29-1 to TRBJ2-7; 11 central bases correspond to TRBD1. The origin of this receptor is a middle-aged woman with Graves' ophthalmopathy. Specimen: blood. For the CDR3, the sequence is CSVEDRGTGGDYEQYF. Read as DNA, the sequence is TGCAGCGTTGAAGATCGGGGGACAGGGGGGGACTACGAGCAGTACTTC.